The 27 T cell receptor beta chains presented below share a single source sample, sequenced in a study of blood T cells in healthy people across ages. Primed by a sample-barcoded 5' primer and a J-beta primer mix, a second PCR proceeded for roughly 7 to 11 cycles. One entry per CDR3 protein, called by TCRdb with MiXCR from the 5' RACE reads. This sample has approximately 2,000,000 distinct CDR3 sequences, with more than 35% found just once. The specimen was blood. The receptors come from a human donor in good health.

This clonotype showed up many times. J is TRBJ2-7 and V is TRBV12-3 or TRBV12-4, with 7 bases identical to TRBD2. After removal of 6 bases from V and 4 bases from J, the junction contained 15 bases not matched to a gene. This CDR3 region has 16 residues. In nucleotides, the CDR3 is TGTGCCAGCAGCCGAACAACAGGTGGGAGGGTTTACGAGCAGTACTTC. It specifies CASSRTTGGRVYEQYF.

This clonotype was counted a few times. This chain links TRBV2 with TRBJ1-2; the D gene is possibly TRBD1 (5 bases). Germline lookup yields CDR1 SNHLY and CDR2 FYNNEI. With 6 bases removed from V and 3 bases from J, the gap between germline ends came to 14 bases. CDR3 length: 14 residues. The CDR3 region has the DNA TGTGCCAGCAGCGCAGGGCGGGCGGACTATGGCTACACCTTC. Protein product: CASSAGRADYGYTF.

A few counts support this clonotype. The V and J genes are TRBV12-3 or TRBV12-4 and TRBJ1-1; D is unresolved. With 8 bases removed from V and 4 bases from J, the gap between germline ends came to 29 bases. There are 18 residues in the CDR3. DNA for the CDR3: TGTGCCAGCCGGGAGTCATCGGGGTTCAGGTTCTTGCGCACTGAAGCTTTCTTT. Translation: CASRESSGFRFLRTEAFF.

This chain joins TRBV4-3 and TRBJ2-3; 11 bases agree with TRBD2. The CDR3 is 19 amino acids. In germline, CDR1 is LGHNA, CDR2 YSLEER. After removal of 0 bases from V and 3 bases from J, the junction contained 11 bases not matched to a gene. CDR3 amino acids: CASSQDSFSGGGGTDTQYF. For the CDR3, the DNA is TGCGCCAGCAGCCAAGATTCGTTTAGCGGGGGGGGAGGGACAGATACGCAGTATTTT.

Turning to this clonotype: A much larger clonotype is one base distant, so this may be a read error. This sequence joins TRBV20-1 and TRBJ2-1; D perhaps matches TRBD2 (6 bases). Germline V gene lookup returns CDR1 DFQATT and CDR2 SNEGSKA (reference sequence). V gave up 8 bases and J gave up 10 bases, with 18 bases separating them. The CDR3 covers 12 residues. The CDR3 loop is CSTRLGREEQFF. CDR3 coding DNA: TGCAGTACGAGACTAGGCCGAGAGGAGCAGTTCTTC.

This clonotype was observed once. The chain couples TRBV20-1 to TRBJ1-6; D unclear. V was trimmed by 1 base and J by 8 bases, leaving 9 bases between them. The CDR3 contains 13 residues. From germline, CDR1 is DFQATT and CDR2 SNEGSKA (reference sequence). As DNA, the CDR3 is TGCAGTGCTAGAGTTGTTGGGCATTCACCCCTCCACTTT. It yields the protein CSARVVGHSPLHF.

This clonotype was picked up a small number of times. This chain connects TRBV4-3 to TRBJ2-1; the D is unclear. Germline V gene data show CDR1 as LGHNA and CDR2 as YSLEER. The CDR3 covers 16 residues. Trimming pared 3 bases from V and 2 bases from J, leaving 14 bases between. The CDR3 here is CASSQNPPGPYNEQFF. In DNA form, the CDR3 reads TGCGCCAGCAGCCAGAACCCCCCAGGACCCTACAATGAGCAGTTCTTC.

The chain links TRBV7-6 to TRBJ2-5; TRBD1 is a possible D gene (6 bases). Germline V gene sequence: CDR1 SGHVS, CDR2 FNYEAQ. V was pared by 5 bases and J by 1 base, with 14 bases between. The CDR3 runs to 15 residues. CDR3 DNA: TGTGCCAGCAGCGCGGAGTGGGGGCCCCAAGAGACCCAGTACTTC. Protein: CASSAEWGPQETQYF.

The V and J genes are TRBV6-2 or TRBV6-3 and TRBJ2-5, with D perhaps matching TRBD2 (6 bases). The CDR3 contains 15 residues. Germline CDR1 is MNHEY and CDR2 is SVGEGT. With 2 bases removed from V and 4 bases from J, the gap between germline ends came to 14 bases. The CDR3 DNA sequence: TGTGCCAGCAGTTACGGGACTGGCTCGGTAGAGACCCAGTACTTC. Its translation: CASSYGTGSVETQYF.

J is TRBJ1-2 and V is TRBV20-1; D unclear. Per the germline V gene, CDR1 is DFQATT and CDR2 is SNEGSKA (reference sequence). CDR3 length equals 13 residues. V was shortened by 2 bases and J by 7 bases, with 14 bases between the two germline ends. The chain's CDR3 is CSARIIFNTGYTF. As DNA, the CDR3 is TGCAGTGCTAGAATAATATTCAACACTGGCTACACCTTC.

A few counts support this clonotype. The chain couples TRBV10-3 to TRBJ1-2, with D uncertain. V was pared by 0 bases and J by 3 bases, with 8 bases between. The CDR3 has 14 amino acids. Germline CDR1 is ENHRY and CDR2 is SYGVKD. This CDR3 reads CAISESEAYYGYTF. Here the CDR3 DNA reads TGTGCCATCAGTGAGTCTGAGGCCTACTATGGCTACACCTTC.

The V gene is TRBV20-1, the J gene TRBJ1-2; 11 bases agree with TRBD1. Germline V gives CDR1 DFQATT, CDR2 SNEGSKA (reference sequence). The length of the CDR3 is 12 residues. The J segment lost 7 bases and the V segment lost 6 bases, leaving 4 bases of the junction unmatched. CDR3 sequence (DNA): TGCAGTGCGGGGGACAGGGGGATTGGCTACACCTTC. Translated, it gives CSAGDRGIGYTF.

The sample holds a few counts of this clonotype. The V and J genes are TRBV5-1 and TRBJ2-6; D unresolved. This CDR3 has 18 amino acids. Deletions cut 0 bases from V and 0 bases from J, with 13 bases between. The germline CDR1 and CDR2 sequences are SGHRS and YFSETQ. The CDR3 sequence: CASSLGQALISGANVLTF. The DNA of the CDR3 is TGCGCCAGCAGCTTGGGCCAGGCCTTGATCTCTGGGGCCAACGTCCTGACTTTC.

This clonotype showed up just a few times. This chain uses TRBV7-2 with TRBJ1-5, with 8 bases that match TRBD1. The CDR3 covers 16 residues. Looked up from germline, CDR1 is SGHTA and CDR2 is FQGNSA. The J segment lost 4 bases and the V segment lost 1 base, leaving 6 bases of the junction unmatched. The CDR3 here is CASSLGTGFRNQPQHF. CDR3 coding DNA: TGTGCCAGCAGCTTAGGGACAGGGTTTCGGAATCAGCCCCAGCATTTT.

The genes are TRBV4-1 and TRBJ2-5; 7 bases match TRBD1. From germline, CDR1 is MGHRA and CDR2 YSYEKL. V lost 4 bases, J lost 11 bases, and 16 bases stayed unmatched. The CDR3 length is 15 residues. The CDR3: CASSLRQGMVGEQYF. In DNA, the CDR3 is TGCGCCAGCAGCCTACGACAGGGTATGGTTGGTGAGCAGTACTTC.

This chain connects TRBV7-3 to TRBJ2-1; D assignment may be TRBD1 or TRBD2 (7 bases each). The ends were cut back, 4 bases at V and 4 bases at J, with 14 bases in the middle. The CDR3 is made up of 15 amino acids. Germline loops: CDR1 SGHTA, CDR2 FQGTGA. This CDR3 reads CASSSGGGIYNEQFF. The DNA for the CDR3 is TGTGCCAGCAGCTCAGGGGGGGGGATATACAATGAGCAGTTCTTC.

This clonotype showed up just a few times. CDR3: CASSKDRDSLEYEQYF. Written as DNA, the CDR3 is TGTGCCAGCAGCAAGGACCGGGACTCGCTAGAATACGAGCAGTACTTC. The V and J genes are TRBV6-2 or TRBV6-3 and TRBJ2-7; tentative D call: TRBD2 (6 bases). Trimming took off 6 bases at V and 4 bases at J, with 22 bases between the two ends. The CDR3 contains 16 residues. Germline CDR1 MNHEY, CDR2 SVGEGT.

This clonotype was seen a handful of times. The CDR3 loop is CASSRLVNEQYF. Here the CDR3 DNA reads TGTGCCAGCAGTCGACTAGTAAACGAGCAGTACTTC. V is TRBV6-2 or TRBV6-3 and J is TRBJ2-7, with D perhaps matching TRBD2 (6 bases). The CDR3 sequence is 12 residues long. The V gene lost 5 bases and the J gene lost 5 bases, with 10 bases spanning the gap. CDR1 and CDR2 from the germline V gene are MNHEY and SVGEGT.

The chain has TRBV6-6 and TRBJ1-1; TRBD1 aligns across 8 bases. Unmatched junction bases numbered 5, after V lost 7 bases and J lost 1 base. This CDR3 contains 14 residues. The germline CDR1 and CDR2 sequences are MNHNY and SVGAGI (reference sequence). CDR3 sequence (DNA): TGTGCCAGCACCCTGACAGGGGCGAACACTGAAGCTTTCTTT. This gives the protein CASTLTGANTEAFF.

This rearrangement joins TRBV13 to TRBJ2-1; D not resolved. The CDR3 runs 15 residues. Germline V gives CDR1 PRHDT, CDR2 FYEKMQ (reference sequence). V lost 3 bases and J lost 5, with 14 bases in between. The CDR3 is CASSFVLGEDNEQFF. CDR3 DNA: TGTGCCAGCAGCTTCGTTCTGGGCGAGGACAATGAGCAGTTCTTC. Filled out from reference TRBV13 and TRBJ2-1, the complete variable domain reads AAGVIQSPRHLIKEKRETATLKCYPIPRHDTVYWYQQGPGQDPQFLISFYEKMQSDKGSIPDRFSAQQFSDYHSELNMSSLELGDSALYFCASSFVLGEDNEQFFGPGTRLTVL.

This clonotype was detected only a few times. The genes are TRBV4-3 and TRBJ2-1; D tentatively fits TRBD1 or TRBD2 (5 bases each). V lost 1 base and J lost 3, with 16 bases in between. CDR1 is LGHNA and CDR2 is YSLEER in the germline V gene. The CDR3 has 17 residues. The CDR3 nucleotides read TGCGCCAGCAGCCAAGGGGGAGAGGGACGTAGCTACAATGAGCAGTTCTTC. Amino acids: CASSQGGEGRSYNEQFF.

This clonotype showed up just a few times. The chain employs TRBV4-3 and TRBJ2-7; D unresolved. Germline V gene data show CDR1 as LGHNA and CDR2 as YSLEER. Trimming cost V 2 bases and J 5 bases, with 13 bases left between them. The CDR3 spans 14 residues. The CDR3 loop is CASSQSHLGNEQYF. Here the CDR3 DNA reads TGCGCCAGCAGCCAATCACACCTCGGCAACGAGCAGTACTTC.

A note on this clonotype: This clone may be a read error of a much larger clone one base away. This rearrangement joins TRBV29-1 to TRBJ2-1; the D is unclear. The CDR3 consists of 16 residues. Trimming removed 2 bases from V and 0 bases from J, with 14 bases in between. Per germline, CDR1 SQVTM and CDR2 ANQGSEA. CDR3 in DNA: TGCAGCGTTGAAATGGCCGACGTTAGCTCCTACAATGAGCAGTTCTTC. It yields the protein CSVEMADVSSYNEQFF.

With respect to this clonotype: Sequence at one end of the junction differs from germline and may be a read error. The chain uses TRBV11-2 and TRBJ2-5, with unresolved D. The germline V gene has CDR1 SGHAT and CDR2 FQNNGV. The CDR3 sequence is 13 residues long. The CDR3 region is CASSLGHQEAQYF. The CDR3 bases are TGTGCCAGCAGCTTAGGCCACCAAGAGGCCCAGTACTTC.

The chain links TRBV30 to TRBJ1-2; no reliable D call. V lost 4 bases to trimming and J lost 5 bases, with 11 bases between them. The CDR3 loop spans 12 amino acids. The germline V gene has CDR1 GTSNPN and CDR2 SVGIG (reference sequence). The CDR3 reads CAWTRDGYGYTF. The CDR3, as DNA: TGTGCCTGGACCCGAGACGGGTATGGCTACACCTTC.

The V and J genes are TRBV6-4 and TRBJ2-1; TRBD2 aligns across 13 bases. CDR3 size: 17 residues. CDR1 and CDR2 (germline): MRHNA, SNTAGT. J was trimmed by 5 bases and V by 5 bases; bases with no gene match: 9. The CDR3 bases are TGTGCCAGCAGTTCTAATGGACTAGCGGGGGCCAACAATGAGCAGTTCTTC. Its protein is CASSSNGLAGANNEQFF.

The chain uses TRBV4-3 and TRBJ1-3; a possible D gene is TRBD1 (5 bases). The CDR3 loop spans 17 amino acids. The germline gives CDR1 LGHNA, CDR2 YSLEER. Deletions cut 0 bases from V and 0 bases from J, with 12 bases between. CDR3 in DNA: TGCGCCAGCAGCCAAGAGGGGCGGGGCTCCTCTGGAAACACCATATATTTT. As protein: CASSQEGRGSSGNTIYF.